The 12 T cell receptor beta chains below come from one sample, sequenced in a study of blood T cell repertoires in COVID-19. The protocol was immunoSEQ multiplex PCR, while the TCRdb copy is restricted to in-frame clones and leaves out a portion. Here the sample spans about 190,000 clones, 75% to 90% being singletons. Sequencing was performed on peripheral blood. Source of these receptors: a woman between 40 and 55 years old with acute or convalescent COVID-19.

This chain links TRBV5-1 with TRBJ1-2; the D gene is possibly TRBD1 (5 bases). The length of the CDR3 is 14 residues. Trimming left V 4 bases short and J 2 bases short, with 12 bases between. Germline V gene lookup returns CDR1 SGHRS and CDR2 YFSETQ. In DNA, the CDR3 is TGCGCCAGCAGCACCACAGGATTGAACTATGGCTACACCTTC. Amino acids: CASSTTGLNYGYTF.

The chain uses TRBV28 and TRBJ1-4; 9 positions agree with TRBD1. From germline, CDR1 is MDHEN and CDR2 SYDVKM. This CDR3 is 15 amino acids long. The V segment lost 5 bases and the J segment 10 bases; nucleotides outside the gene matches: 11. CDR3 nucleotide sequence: TGTGCCAGCAGTGCACCCGGGACAGGGATAAGAAAACTGTTTTTT. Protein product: CASSAPGTGIRKLFF.

CDR3 protein: CASKVASGTAVKTQYF. CDR3 bases: TGTGCCAGCAAGGTCGCTAGCGGGACCGCAGTAAAGACGCAGTATTTT. V is TRBV28 and J is TRBJ2-3, with 9 bases identical to TRBD2. The J segment lost 9 bases and the V segment lost 7 bases, leaving 17 bases of the junction unmatched. CDR3 length equals 16 residues. Germline V gene data show CDR1 as MDHEN and CDR2 as SYDVKM.

The CDR3 region has the DNA TGTGCCAGCAGTTTTGGGGGGGTGGCCCTCCACTTT. Amino acids: CASSFGGVALHF. The rearrangement links TRBV2 to TRBJ1-6, with TRBD1 as a possible D gene (5 bases). V dropped 5 bases and J dropped 14 bases, with 13 bases sitting between them. The CDR3 sequence is 12 residues long. Germline loops: CDR1 SNHLY, CDR2 FYNNEI.

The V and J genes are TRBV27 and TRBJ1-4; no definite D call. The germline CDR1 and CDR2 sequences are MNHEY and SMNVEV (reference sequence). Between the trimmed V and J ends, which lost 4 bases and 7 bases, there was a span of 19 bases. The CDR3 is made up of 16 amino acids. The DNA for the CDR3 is TGTGCCAGCAGTTCGGCGTCCGCCGGGAAGGGTGAAAAACTGTTTTTT. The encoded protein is CASSSASAGKGEKLFF.

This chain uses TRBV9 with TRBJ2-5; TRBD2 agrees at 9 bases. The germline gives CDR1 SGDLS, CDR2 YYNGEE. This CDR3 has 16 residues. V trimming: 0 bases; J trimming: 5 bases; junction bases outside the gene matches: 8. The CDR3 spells CASSVDLRGGRETQYF. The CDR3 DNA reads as TGTGCCAGCAGCGTAGATCTGCGGGGGGGCCGGGAGACCCAGTACTTC.

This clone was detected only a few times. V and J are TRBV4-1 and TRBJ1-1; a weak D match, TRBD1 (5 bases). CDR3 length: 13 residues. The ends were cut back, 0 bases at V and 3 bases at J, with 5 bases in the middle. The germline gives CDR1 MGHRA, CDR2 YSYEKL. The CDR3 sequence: CASSQDRDTEAFF. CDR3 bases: TGCGCCAGCAGCCAAGACAGGGACACTGAAGCTTTCTTT.

CDR3 sequence (DNA): TGTGCCAGCAGCCTGGGACAGGGAGCCGGAGCTTTCTTT. Its translation is CASSLGQGAGAFF. The chain combines TRBV3-1 (or the pseudogene TRBV3-2) with TRBJ1-1, with TRBD1 matching over 9 bases. J lost 10 bases, V lost 4 bases, and 7 bases had no gene match. The length of the CDR3 is 13 residues. The germline CDR1 and CDR2 sequences are LGHDT and YNNKEL (reference sequence).

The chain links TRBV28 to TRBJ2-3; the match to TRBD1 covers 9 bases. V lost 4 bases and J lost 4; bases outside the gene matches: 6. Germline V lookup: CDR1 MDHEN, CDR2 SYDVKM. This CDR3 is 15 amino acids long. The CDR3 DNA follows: TGTGCCAGCAGTTCACAGGGGGCGGGGGCAGATACGCAGTATTTT. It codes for CASSSQGAGADTQYF.

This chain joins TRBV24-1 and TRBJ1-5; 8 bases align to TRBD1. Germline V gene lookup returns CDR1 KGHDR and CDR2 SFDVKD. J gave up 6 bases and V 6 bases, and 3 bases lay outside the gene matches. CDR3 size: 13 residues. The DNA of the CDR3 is TGTGCCACCAGTCCAGGGACAGGTCAGCCCCAGCATTTT. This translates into CATSPGTGQPQHF.

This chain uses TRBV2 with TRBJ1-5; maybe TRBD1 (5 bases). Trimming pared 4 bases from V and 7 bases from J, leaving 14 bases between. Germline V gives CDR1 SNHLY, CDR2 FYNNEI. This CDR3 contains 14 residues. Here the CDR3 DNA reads TGTGCCAGCAGTGGAGGAAAGGGGCGGCAGCCCCAGCATTTT. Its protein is CASSGGKGRQPQHF.

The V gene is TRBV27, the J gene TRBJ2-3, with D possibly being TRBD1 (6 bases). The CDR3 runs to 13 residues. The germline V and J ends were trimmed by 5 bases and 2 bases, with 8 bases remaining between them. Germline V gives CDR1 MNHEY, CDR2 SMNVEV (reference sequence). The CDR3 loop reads CASSTGYTDTQYF. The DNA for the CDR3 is TGTGCCAGCAGTACAGGGTACACAGATACGCAGTATTTT.